This T cell receptor beta chain was recovered during a study of graft-versus-host responses after intestinal transplantation. On this clone: What it binds is not known.

General study points: Association was observed between peak circulating GvH clone levels and early post-transplant HvG declines.

Profiled with immunoSEQ multiplex PCR; TCRdb holds only in-frame clones, not every one. The sample has approximately 90,000 clones, roughly 90% seen once. CDR3 length: 11 amino acids. With 6 bases removed from V and 10 bases from J, the gap between germline ends came to 12 bases. Germline values: CDR1 LNHDA, CDR2 SQIVND (reference sequence). Sequenced here: unstimulated CD8+ T cells sorted from spleen or lymph node cells, sampled before transplant. The receptor was isolated from a human donor who was the organ donor for an intestinal transplant. The chain links TRBV19 to TRBJ1-1, with D maybe TRBD1 (5 bases). CDR3 loop: CASRDGGGAFF. Written as DNA, the CDR3 is TGTGCCAGTAGGGATGGGGGAGGAGCTTTCTTT.